This passage covers 5 T cell receptor beta chains from one sample sequenced in a study of cytomegalovirus exposure and HLA in healthy donors. Amplification used 60 Vbeta primers and 13 Jbeta primers. Assay used: immunoSEQ multiplex PCR; TCRdb lists only in-frame clones, some missing. The table records about 110,000 clones, around 77% of them present only once. Sequences were obtained from PBMCs. Receptors originate from a young man in good health and CMV-seronegative.

The chain uses TRBV2 and TRBJ1-2; TRBD1 agrees at 10 bases. The V and J ends lost 2 bases and 2 bases, in that order; junction bases with no gene match: 5. The germline V gene encodes CDR1 SNHLY and CDR2 FYNNEI. The CDR3 is 16 residues long. The chain's CDR3 is CASSERQGAVNYGYTF. The CDR3 DNA follows: TGTGCCAGCAGTGAAAGACAGGGGGCGGTGAACTATGGCTACACCTTC.

The chain has TRBV23-1 and TRBJ1-4; D ambiguous. TRBV23-1 is assigned to the ORF class and has an uncertain function. V was shortened by 4 bases and J by 8 bases, with 17 bases between the two germline ends. This CDR3 has 15 amino acids. DNA for the CDR3: TGCGCCAGCAGTCTAATAGGGAGGGCGAGGGAAAAACTGTTTTTT. This translates into CASSLIGRAREKLFF.

J is TRBJ2-1 and V is TRBV7-2; 7 bases line up with TRBD1. Trimming cost V 5 bases and J 7 bases; bases outside gene matches: 20. CDR1 is SGHTA, CDR2 FQGNSA, per germline. The length of the CDR3 is 18 residues. CDR3 DNA sequence: TGTGCCAGCAGCCACCCCTCAAGACAGGGTACTAGGGTGAATGAGCAGTTCTTC. This encodes CASSHPSRQGTRVNEQFF.

The chain uses TRBV7-8 and TRBJ1-4; 7 bases agree with TRBD1. CDR1 and CDR2 from the germline V gene are SGHVS and FQNEAQ. CDR3 size: 16 residues. Trimming took 1 base from V and 8 from J; bases not matched to a gene: 10. The CDR3 spells CASSLGRQGREEKLFF. CDR3 bases: TGTGCCAGCAGCTTAGGACGACAGGGTCGGGAGGAAAAACTGTTTTTT. The whole variable domain, filled in from reference TRBV7-8 and TRBJ1-4, reads GAGVSQSPRYKVAKRGQDVALRCDPISGHVSLFWYQQALGQGPEFLTYFQNEAQLDKSGLPSDRFFAERPEGSVSTLKIQRTQQEDSAVYLCASSLGRQGREEKLFFGSGTQLSVL.

The sample holds a few counts of this clone. The V and J genes are TRBV6-1 and TRBJ2-1; 9 nucleotides line up with TRBD1. Trimming at V came to 6 bases and at J to 5 bases, leaving 8 bases not matched to a gene. This CDR3 spans 15 amino acids. The V gene's germline CDR1 is MNHNS and CDR2 SASEGT. CDR3 in amino acids: CASREDRGPNNEQFF. The CDR3 DNA follows: TGTGCCAGCAGAGAGGACAGGGGCCCAAACAATGAGCAGTTCTTC.